This T cell receptor beta chain was found in a study of cytomegalovirus exposure and HLA in healthy donors. Amplification used 60 Vbeta primers and 13 Jbeta primers. Assay: immunoSEQ multiplex PCR; the TCRdb copy retains only in-frame clones and omits some. The repertoire holds about 150,000 clones, with roughly 79% as singletons. Donors were nominally healthy when sampled, though unrecorded immune exposures were likely. The CDR3 has 14 amino acids. Looked up from germline, CDR1 is SGHNT and CDR2 is YYREEE (reference sequence). Trimming took off 7 bases at V and 7 bases at J, with 18 bases between the two ends.

The clonotype was recovered from a woman aged 25 to 39 in good health and CMV-seronegative. Source material: PBMCs. The rearrangement uses TRBV5-4 and TRBJ2-1, with a possible D match to TRBD1 (6 bases). The CDR3 DNA reads as TGTGCCAGCGGGACACAAACAGGAATTAATGAGCAGTTCTTC. It is translated as CASGTQTGINEQFF.